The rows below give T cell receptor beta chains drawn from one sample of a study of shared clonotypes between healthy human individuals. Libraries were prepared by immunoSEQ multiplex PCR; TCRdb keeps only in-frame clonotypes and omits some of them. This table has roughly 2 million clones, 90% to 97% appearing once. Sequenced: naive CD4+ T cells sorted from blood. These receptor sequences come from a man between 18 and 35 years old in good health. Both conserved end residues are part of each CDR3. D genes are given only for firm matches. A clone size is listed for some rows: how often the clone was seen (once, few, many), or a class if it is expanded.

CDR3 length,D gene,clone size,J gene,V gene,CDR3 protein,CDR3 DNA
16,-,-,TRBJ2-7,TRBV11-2,CASSLERTTQAHEQYF,TGTGCCAGCAGCTTAGAGCGGACTACCCAAGCCCACGAGCAGTACTTC
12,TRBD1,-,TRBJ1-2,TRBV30,CAWGQGGSGYTF,TGTGCCTGGGGACAGGGAGGGAGTGGCTACACCTTC
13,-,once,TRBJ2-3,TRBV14,CASSQDLGGAQYF,TGTGCCAGCAGCCAAGATCTGGGCGGAGCGCAGTATTTT
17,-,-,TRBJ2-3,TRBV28,CASSLGAKSLGTDTQYF,TGTGCCAGCAGTTTAGGGGCTAAGAGTCTAGGCACAGATACGCAGTATTTT
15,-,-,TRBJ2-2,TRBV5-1,CASSLDSGFTGELFF,TGCGCCAGCAGCTTGGACAGCGGGTTCACCGGGGAGCTGTTTTTT
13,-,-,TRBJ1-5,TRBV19,CASSLAGNQPQHF,TGTGCCAGTAGTCTCGCAGGGAATCAGCCCCAGCATTTT
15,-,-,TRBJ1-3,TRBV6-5,CASSYGDGSGNTIYF,TGTGCCAGCAGTTATGGGGACGGCTCTGGAAACACCATATATTTT
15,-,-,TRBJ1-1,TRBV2,CASKPGMGQTTEAFF,TGTGCCAGCAAGCCGGGAATGGGGCAGACAACTGAAGCTTTCTTT
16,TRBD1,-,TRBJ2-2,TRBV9,CASSIRTGDLTGELFF,TGTGCCAGCAGCATAAGGACAGGGGACCTCACCGGGGAGCTGTTTTTT
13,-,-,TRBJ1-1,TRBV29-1,CSAAIDGGTEAFF,TGCAGCGCAGCAATTGACGGGGGCACTGAAGCTTTCTTT
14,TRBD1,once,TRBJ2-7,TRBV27,CASRTGTGAGEQYF,TGTGCCAGCCGCACCGGGACAGGGGCAGGGGAGCAGTACTTC
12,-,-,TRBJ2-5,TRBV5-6,CASSLDTETQYF,TGTGCCAGCAGCTTGGACACGGAGACCCAGTACTTC
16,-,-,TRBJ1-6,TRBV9,CASTLTGSGDNSPLHF,TGTGCCAGCACCCTAACTGGGTCTGGGGACAATTCACCCCTCCACTTT
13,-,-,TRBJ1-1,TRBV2,CASSVGYNTEAFF,TGTGCCAGCAGTGTGGGCTATAACACTGAAGCTTTCTTT
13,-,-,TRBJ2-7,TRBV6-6,CASSYSQVYEQYF,TGTGCCAGCAGTTACTCGCAGGTTTACGAGCAGTACTTC
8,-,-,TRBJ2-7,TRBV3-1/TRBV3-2,CASSQGNF,TGTGCCAGCAGCCAAGGGAACTTC
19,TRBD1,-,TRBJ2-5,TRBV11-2,CASSFSSPLGQASQETQYF,TGTGCCAGCAGCTTCAGTTCGCCCCTGGGACAGGCCAGCCAAGAGACCCAGTACTTC
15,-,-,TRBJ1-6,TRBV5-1,CASSLDRLYNSPLHF,TGCGCCAGCAGCTTGGACAGACTATACAATTCACCCCTCCACTTT
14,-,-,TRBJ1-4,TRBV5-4,CASSLGATNEKLFF,TGTGCCAGCAGCTTGGGGGCCACTAATGAAAAACTGTTTTTT
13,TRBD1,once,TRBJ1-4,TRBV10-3,CATRTGVNEKLFF,TGTGCCACGAGGACAGGGGTTAATGAAAAACTGTTTTTT
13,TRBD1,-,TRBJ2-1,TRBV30,CAWGTGWFREQFF,TGTGCCTGGGGGACAGGTTGGTTCAGGGAGCAGTTCTTC
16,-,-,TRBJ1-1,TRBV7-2,CASSLAMGLLNTEAFF,TGTGCCAGCAGCTTAGCTATGGGGCTTTTGAACACTGAAGCTTTCTTT
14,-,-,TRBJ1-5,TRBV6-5,CASSFQGGNQPQHF,TGTGCCAGCAGCTTTCAGGGAGGCAATCAGCCCCAGCATTTT
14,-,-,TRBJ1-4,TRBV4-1,CASSRRGVSEKLFF,TGCGCCAGCAGCCGGCGCGGGGTGAGTGAAAAACTGTTTTTT
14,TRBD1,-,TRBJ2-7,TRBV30,CAWSRDRLKGEQYF,TGTGCCTGGAGCCGGGACAGACTAAAGGGCGAGCAGTACTTC
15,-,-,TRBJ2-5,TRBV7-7,CASSPRILMGETQYF,TGTGCTAGCAGCCCTCGGATCCTTATGGGAGAGACCCAGTACTTC
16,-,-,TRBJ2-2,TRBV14,CASSQDLLAFAGELFF,TGTGCCAGCAGCCAAGATTTACTAGCTTTCGCCGGGGAGCTGTTTTTT
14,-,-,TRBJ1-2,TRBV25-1,CASSESGRFYGYTF,TGTGCCAGCAGTGAATCGGGCCGATTTTATGGCTACACCTTC
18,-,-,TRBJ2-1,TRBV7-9,CASSSGRGPAASYNEQFF,TGTGCCAGCAGCTCCGGGAGGGGGCCGGCCGCCTCCTACAATGAGCAGTTCTTC
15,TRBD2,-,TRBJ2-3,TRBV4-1,CASSLAGLSTDTQYF,TGCGCCAGCAGCCTAGCGGGGCTTAGCACGGATACGCAGTATTTT
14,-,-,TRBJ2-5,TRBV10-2,CASSDLGLWETQYF,TGCGCCAGCAGTGACCTGGGATTGTGGGAGACCCAGTACTTC
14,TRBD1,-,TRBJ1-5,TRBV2,CASRYRGLNQPQHF,TGTGCCAGCAGGTACAGGGGTTTGAATCAGCCCCAGCATTTT
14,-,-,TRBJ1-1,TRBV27,CASSPGHRNTEAFF,TGTGCCAGCAGTCCGGGACATCGGAACACTGAAGCTTTCTTT
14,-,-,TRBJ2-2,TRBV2,CASSTQGTTGELFF,TGTGCCAGCAGTACCCAGGGGACCACCGGGGAGCTGTTTTTT
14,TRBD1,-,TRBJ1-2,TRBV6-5,CASSYSAGGYGYTF,TGTGCCAGCAGTTACTCTGCAGGGGGCTATGGCTACACCTTC